This TCR beta chain was captured by sequencing in a study of blood T cell repertoires in COVID-19. Background on the study: Samples representing acute and convalescent COVID-19 were sourced from the United States, Italy and Spain. The analysed material was cDNA or gDNA that came from T cells, B-cell-depleted T cells, or PBMCs.

Original data processing: Amplification of reference gene primers provided the estimated nucleated cell counts. Generated by immunoSEQ multiplex PCR, the TCRdb table keeps only in-frame clones and is missing some. From that table come the V and J calls and clone size; the DNA was used to work out D and trimming. This table has hundreds of thousands of clones, about 89% appearing once. This CDR3 comprises 11 residues. V was trimmed by 8 bases and J by 8 bases, leaving 12 bases between them. The germline V gene encodes CDR1 DFQATT and CDR2 SNEGSKA (reference sequence). The genes are TRBV20-1 and TRBJ1-4; perhaps TRBD1 as D (6 bases). The sample taken for sequencing was peripheral blood. The clonotype originates from a woman aged 40 to 50 who had recovered from COVID-19. DNA for the CDR3: TGCAGTCCTCTAAGGGGGGAAAAACTGTTTTTT. This gives the protein CSPLRGEKLFF.